These 21 T cell receptor beta chains were sequenced from one sample in a study of control samples from healthy donors and cancer patients. Generated by immunoSEQ multiplex PCR, the TCRdb table keeps only in-frame clones and is missing some. This sample yields around 70,000 clones, of which approximately 94% are seen a single time; roughly 3% belongs to the top ten. Sequencing was done on a sample of blood. The receptors derive from a woman in her twenties or thirties in good health.

The chain recombines TRBV14 with TRBJ1-1; 7 bases agree with TRBD1. The CDR3 covers 12 residues. Trimming cost V 1 base and J 7 bases; bases outside gene matches: 0. The germline V gene encodes CDR1 SGHDN and CDR2 FVKESK. The CDR3 spells CASSQGTGEAFF. The DNA of the CDR3 is TGTGCCAGCAGCCAAGGGACAGGTGAAGCTTTCTTT. Complete variable domain (other parts from reference TRBV14 and TRBJ1-1): EAGVTQFPSHSVIEKGQTVTLRCDPISGHDNLYWYRRVMGKEIKFLLHFVKESKQDESGMPNNRFLAERTGGTYSTLKVQPAELEDSGVYFCASSQGTGEAFFGQGTRLTVV.

This sequence joins TRBV19 and TRBJ1-2; the match to TRBD1 covers 8 bases. Germline V gives CDR1 LNHDA, CDR2 SQIVND (reference sequence). The V and J ends lost 11 bases and 7 bases, in that order; junction bases with no gene match: 12. This CDR3 spans 13 amino acids. CDR3 in amino acids: CAVDRGYVGGYTF. For the CDR3, the DNA is TGTGCCGTAGACAGGGGATATGTCGGTGGCTACACCTTC.

V is TRBV2 and J is TRBJ2-5; D gene unclear. Germline values: CDR1 SNHLY, CDR2 FYNNEI. This CDR3 contains 11 residues. Trimming removed 2 bases from V and 4 bases from J, with 2 bases in between. The CDR3 protein is CASSELETQYF. The CDR3 DNA follows: TGTGCCAGCAGTGAACTAGAGACCCAGTACTTC.

V usage is TRBV11-2 and J usage is TRBJ1-1; D uncertain. The CDR3 is made up of 13 amino acids. V dropped 3 bases and J dropped 1 base, with 6 bases sitting between them. Germline loops: CDR1 SGHAT, CDR2 FQNNGV. CDR3 coding DNA: TGTGCCAGCAGCTTGAGAGAGAACACTGAAGCTTTCTTT. Amino acid sequence: CASSLRENTEAFF.

The chain joins TRBV13 to TRBJ1-4; weak D call: TRBD1 (6 bases). Germline loops: CDR1 PRHDT, CDR2 FYEKMQ (reference sequence). Trimming stripped 3 bases from V and 0 bases from J, with 11 bases between. There are 16 residues in the CDR3. The chain's CDR3 is CASSLGGQPTNEKLFF. The DNA of the CDR3 is TGTGCCAGCAGCTTGGGTGGACAGCCAACTAATGAAAAACTGTTTTTT.

This chain links TRBV7-2 with TRBJ1-3, with D maybe TRBD1 (6 bases). From germline, CDR1 is SGHTA and CDR2 FQGNSA. The V end was cut by 5 bases, the J end by 2 bases, with 10 bases between. This CDR3 has 14 amino acids. The CDR3 reads CASSAGQPGNTIYF. The CDR3 nucleotides are TGTGCCAGCAGCGCAGGACAGCCTGGAAACACCATATATTTT.

The chain couples TRBV28 to TRBJ1-5; perhaps TRBD1 as D (6 bases). The germline V gene encodes CDR1 MDHEN and CDR2 SYDVKM. V was pared by 5 bases and J by 6 bases, with 14 bases between. The CDR3 has 14 residues. CDR3: CASSNRVGGQPQHF. In nucleotides, the CDR3 is TGTGCCAGCAGTAACAGGGTAGGTGGTCAGCCCCAGCATTTT.

In DNA, the CDR3 is TGTGCCAGCAGTTACCCGCCCGGGGGCGCCTCGAACTTGAACACTGAAGCTTTCTTT. Its translation: CASSYPPGGASNLNTEAFF. The V call is TRBV6-2 or TRBV6-3, the J call TRBJ1-1; a possible D gene is TRBD1 (6 bases). Germline V gene data show CDR1 as MNHEY and CDR2 as SVGEGT. The CDR3 spans 19 residues. The ends were cut back, 2 bases at V and 0 bases at J, with 22 bases in the middle.

The chain recombines TRBV10-3 with TRBJ1-1, with 7 bases identical to TRBD1. V dropped 5 bases and J dropped 1; count of bases not matched to a gene: 4. Germline CDR1 is ENHRY and CDR2 is SYGVKD. The CDR3 spans 14 residues. The DNA of the CDR3 is TGTGCCATCAGTCAGACAGGGAAGAACACTGAAGCTTTCTTT. Translating it yields CAISQTGKNTEAFF.

This chain uses TRBV5-1 with TRBJ1-2; possible D gene TRBD1, 6 bases. CDR1 is SGHRS, CDR2 YFSETQ, per germline. V was shortened by 4 bases and J by 8 bases, with 21 bases between the two germline ends. The CDR3 is made up of 15 amino acids. CDR3 in DNA: TGCGCCAGCAGCCGGGAGTTGACAGGTGCGGAAGGCTACACCTTC. It specifies CASSRELTGAEGYTF.

The rearrangement uses TRBV15 and TRBJ1-1; D gene unclear. V lost 6 bases, J lost 1 base, and 9 bases lay in between. This CDR3 region has 13 residues. Germline V gives CDR1 LNHNV, CDR2 YYDKDF (reference sequence). CDR3 protein: CATSGEANTEAFF. CDR3 DNA sequence: TGTGCCACCAGTGGGGAAGCGAACACTGAAGCTTTCTTT.

The chain uses TRBV5-1 and TRBJ1-4, with D perhaps matching TRBD1 (5 bases). The length of the CDR3 is 14 residues. V was clipped by 5 bases and J by 4 bases, with 12 bases between them. Germline V gene sequence: CDR1 SGHRS, CDR2 YFSETQ. The CDR3 DNA follows: TGCGCCAGCAGGTCCGGGACGGATAATGAAAAACTGTTTTTT. Amino acids: CASRSGTDNEKLFF. Filled out from reference TRBV5-1 and TRBJ1-4, the complete variable domain reads KAGVTQTPRYLIKTRGQQVTLSCSPISGHRSVSWYQQTPGQGLQFLFEYFSETQRNKGNFPGRFSGRQFSNSRSEMNVSTLELGDSALYLCASRSGTDNEKLFFGSGTQLSVL.

The chain links TRBV18 to TRBJ1-1; D remains ambiguous. Per the germline V gene, CDR1 is KGHSH and CDR2 is LQKENI. CDR3 size: 13 residues. V lost 5 bases to trimming and J lost 1 base, with 8 bases between them. The CDR3 nucleotides are TGTGCCAGCTCAGTGCCGTCGAACACTGAAGCTTTCTTT. Translating it yields CASSVPSNTEAFF.

The rearrangement joins TRBV15 to TRBJ2-3; the D is unclear. Germline CDR1 is LNHNV and CDR2 is YYDKDF (reference sequence). Trimming removed 0 bases at V and 7 bases at J, with 8 bases between. This CDR3 has 13 amino acids. The CDR3 reads CATSRDRKNTQYF. In DNA, the CDR3 is TGTGCCACCAGCAGAGATAGAAAGAATACGCAGTATTTT.

The V gene is TRBV29-1, the J gene TRBJ2-2, with D unclear. The germline V gene has CDR1 SQVTM and CDR2 ANQGSEA. The CDR3 totals 13 residues. The V end was cut by 0 bases, the J end by 6 bases, with 8 bases between. CDR3 in amino acids: CSVEERRAGELFF. In DNA, the CDR3 is TGCAGCGTTGAAGAACGGCGTGCCGGGGAGCTGTTTTTT.

The chain combines TRBV14 with TRBJ1-4; perhaps TRBD1 as D (6 bases). CDR1 SGHDN and CDR2 FVKESK come from the germline V gene. V dropped 4 bases and J dropped 6 bases, with 12 bases sitting between them. The CDR3 is 14 amino acids. The CDR3 region is CASSLRGADEKLFF. The CDR3, as DNA: TGTGCCAGCAGCCTGCGGGGGGCCGATGAAAAACTGTTTTTT.

The chain is built from TRBV30 and TRBJ1-5; D remains ambiguous. Between the trimmed V and J ends, which lost 0 bases and 3 bases, there was a span of 15 bases. CDR3 size: 16 residues. Per germline, CDR1 GTSNPN and CDR2 SVGIG (reference sequence). DNA of the CDR3: TGTGCCTGGAGTGTACAAAGGTTAGGGAACAATCAGCCCCAGCATTTT. Translating it yields CAWSVQRLGNNQPQHF.

The chain carries TRBV6-1 and TRBJ2-7; D is undetermined. The germline V and J ends were trimmed by 1 base and 2 bases, with 18 bases remaining between them. Germline lookup yields CDR1 MNHNS and CDR2 SASEGT. This CDR3 is built from 17 residues. The CDR3: CASSEGGVVQLPYEQYF. In DNA, the CDR3 is TGTGCCAGCAGTGAAGGCGGCGTCGTACAGCTTCCCTACGAGCAGTACTTC.

This clone turned up a few times. The J gene is TRBJ1-5, the V gene TRBV28; D ambiguous. The CDR3 is 17 amino acids. The germline CDR1 and CDR2 sequences are MDHEN and SYDVKM. Trimming cost V 3 bases and J 1 base, with 16 bases left between them. Here the CDR3 DNA reads TGTGCCAGCAGTTTCGTTGGAAGTACACGGAGCAATCAGCCCCAGCATTTT. It specifies CASSFVGSTRSNQPQHF.

The V and J genes are TRBV5-8 and TRBJ1-6; D ambiguous. CDR3 size: 15 residues. CDR1 is SGHTS, CDR2 YDEGEE, per germline. V lost 0 bases, J lost 7 bases, and 11 bases lay in between. CDR3 in amino acids: CASSLGVLGNSPLHF. CDR3 nucleotide sequence: TGTGCCAGCAGCTTGGGGGTCTTAGGGAATTCACCCCTCCACTTT.

The chain is built from TRBV5-5 and TRBJ1-5, with D possibly being TRBD1 (5 bases). CDR3 length: 14 residues. The germline V gene encodes CDR1 SGHKS and CDR2 YYEKEE (reference sequence). Trimming removed 4 bases from V and 3 bases from J, with 11 bases in between. The CDR3 loop reads CASSPGGVNQPQHF. CDR3 nucleotide sequence: TGTGCCAGCAGCCCGGGGGGGGTCAATCAGCCCCAGCATTTT. Based on the CDR3 plus reference TRBV5-5 and TRBJ1-5, the full variable domain is DAGVTQSPTHLIKTRGQQVTLRCSPISGHKSVSWYQQVLGQGPQFIFQYYEKEERGRGNFPDRFSARQFPNYSSELNVNALLLGDSALYLCASSPGGVNQPQHFGDGTRLSIL.